These 9 T cell receptor beta chains came from one sample sequenced in a study of cytomegalovirus exposure and HLA in healthy donors. The PCR employed 60 Vbeta primers together with 13 Jbeta primers. Only in-frame clones appear in the TCRdb table, and some are missing; sequencing was by immunoSEQ multiplex PCR. This table holds around 210,000 clones, over 65% found once. Sequenced sample: PBMCs. These receptors all stem from a woman between 25 and 40 years old in good health and CMV-seronegative.

This rearrangement joins TRBV4-2 to TRBJ2-1; weak D call: TRBD1 (5 bases). The V end was cut by 4 bases, the J end by 0 bases, with 16 bases between. The CDR3 sequence is 17 residues long. Germline V gives CDR1 LGHNA, CDR2 YNFKEQ. In DNA form, the CDR3 reads TGTGCCAGCAGCCGTTTCTCTGGGGCTTCCTCCTACAATGAGCAGTTCTTC. This sequence encodes CASSRFSGASSYNEQFF.

This chain joins TRBV18 and TRBJ1-6; no firm D call. V gave up 5 bases and J gave up 5 bases, with 16 bases separating them. Looked up from germline, CDR1 is KGHSH and CDR2 is LQKENI. This CDR3 has 16 residues. As DNA, the CDR3 is TGTGCCAGCTCAAATAACCTACCCGTAAATAATTCACCCCTCCACTTT. Translated: CASSNNLPVNNSPLHF.

The J gene is TRBJ1-4, the V gene TRBV6-5, with 8 positions matching TRBD1. Germline V gives CDR1 MNHEY, CDR2 SVGAGI. V lost 6 bases and J lost 8; bases outside the gene matches: 8. This CDR3 region has 14 residues. In DNA, the CDR3 is TGTGCCAGCAGCCCTACAGGGGGAAGAGAAAAACTGTTTTTT. Protein sequence: CASSPTGGREKLFF.

The J gene is TRBJ2-2, the V gene TRBV29-1; the match to TRBD2 covers 7 bases. This CDR3 spans 15 amino acids. V was clipped by 5 bases and J by 5 bases; unmatched bases: 11. Germline CDR1 is SQVTM and CDR2 is ANQGSEA. The CDR3 sequence is CSVQVAGVGTGELFF. Written as DNA, the CDR3 is TGCAGCGTTCAGGTTGCGGGAGTGGGTACCGGGGAGCTGTTTTTT.

This clone has a handful of counts. The rearrangement uses TRBV11-1 and TRBJ1-2; D not certain. With 2 bases removed from V and 3 bases from J, the gap between germline ends came to 13 bases. Germline-derived CDR1 and CDR2 are SGHAT and FQDESV (reference sequence). The CDR3 loop spans 15 amino acids. The CDR3 bases are TGTGCCAGCAGCTTACTTGGAGGACTTCACTATGGCTACACCTTC. Translation: CASSLLGGLHYGYTF.

V gene TRBV7-2 combines with J gene TRBJ1-5; no definite D call. From germline, CDR1 is SGHTA and CDR2 FQGNSA. The CDR3 is made up of 18 amino acids. V lost 1 base, J lost 2 bases, and 18 bases lay in between. The CDR3 sequence: CASSLDPRVSWGNQPQHF. The CDR3 bases are TGTGCCAGCAGCTTAGACCCCCGGGTCTCGTGGGGCAATCAGCCCCAGCATTTT.

This chain connects TRBV5-6 to TRBJ2-3; 12 bases align to TRBD2. Germline-derived CDR1 and CDR2 are SGHDT and YYEEEE. With 6 bases clipped from V and 1 base from J, the junction kept 6 bases outside the gene matches. This CDR3 has 16 amino acids. The CDR3 region is CASTRTSGTRTDTQYF. The CDR3 DNA is TGTGCCAGCACCCGGACTAGCGGGACTCGCACAGATACGCAGTATTTT.

This chain uses TRBV5-1 with TRBJ2-7; D gene ambiguous. CDR3 length: 13 residues. CDR1 and CDR2 (germline): SGHRS, YFSETQ. Between the trimmed V and J ends, which lost 2 bases and 2 bases, there was a span of 8 bases. The CDR3 loop reads CASSFDTAYEQYF. CDR3 DNA sequence: TGCGCCAGCAGCTTTGACACCGCCTACGAGCAGTACTTC.

V and J are TRBV5-1 and TRBJ2-3, with D maybe TRBD1 (6 bases). The germline V gene encodes CDR1 SGHRS and CDR2 YFSETQ. This CDR3 contains 15 residues. Trimming shortened V by 0 bases and J by 6 bases, and 14 bases separated the two germline ends. CDR3 residues: CASSLVARGADTQYF. In DNA, the CDR3 is TGCGCCAGCAGCTTGGTGGCCAGGGGCGCCGATACGCAGTATTTT.